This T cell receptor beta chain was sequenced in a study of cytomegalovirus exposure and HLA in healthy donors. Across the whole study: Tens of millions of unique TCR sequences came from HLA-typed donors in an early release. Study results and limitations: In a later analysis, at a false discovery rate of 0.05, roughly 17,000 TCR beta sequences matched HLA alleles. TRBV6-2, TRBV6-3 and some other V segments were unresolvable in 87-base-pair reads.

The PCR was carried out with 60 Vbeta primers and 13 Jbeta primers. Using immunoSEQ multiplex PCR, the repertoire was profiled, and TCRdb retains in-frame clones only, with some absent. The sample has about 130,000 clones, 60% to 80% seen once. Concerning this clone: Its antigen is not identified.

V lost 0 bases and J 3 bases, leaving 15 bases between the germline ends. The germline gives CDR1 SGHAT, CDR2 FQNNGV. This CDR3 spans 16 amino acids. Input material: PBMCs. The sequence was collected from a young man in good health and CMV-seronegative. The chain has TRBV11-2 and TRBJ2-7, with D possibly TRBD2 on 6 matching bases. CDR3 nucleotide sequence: TGTGCCAGCAGCTTAGATCTCGGAGCGGGCGGCTACGAGCAGTACTTC. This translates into CASSLDLGAGGYEQYF.